This T cell receptor (beta chain) comes out of a study of blood T cell repertoires in COVID-19 (dated by TCRdb to the early 2020s). Study-level background: Samples from collaborators originated in the United States, Italy and Spain and spanned both the acute and convalescent phases of COVID-19. The samples were drawn from the first 160 participants of the ongoing ImmuneRACE study and from 950 to 1,500 subjects provided by 6 global collaborators. The prospective study material was composed of cDNA or gDNA derived from T cells, B-cell-depleted T cells, or PBMCs. A freely available public database, intended as a resource for researchers studying the immune response to SARS-CoV-2, is where the repertoires were released. Nearly every sample came with metadata listing a de-identified subject ID, COVID-19 status, age in years and sex. HLA class I and class II types, where available, came from metadata supplied by the sample provider rather than from assay-based typing. Subjects who had been exposed to COVID-19, were actively infected with it, or had recovered from it provided the deeply sampled blood TCRbeta repertoires that made up the dataset. The paper's findings and limits, for the study overall: How much clinical and demographic metadata was included differed by source and by participant, and the metadata was provided uncurated.

Here V drops 5 bases and J drops 8 bases, and the junction holds 1 base not matched to any gene. Per the germline V gene (reference sequence), SEHNR is the CDR1 and FQNEAQ is the CDR2. The CDR3, from cysteine to phenylalanine, totals 11 residues. The sequence is cut down to CDR3 DNA, 33 bases in frame from base 1. The sample holds one count of this clone. Its antigen remains unidentified. Base qualities are missing; no much larger clone stands one base away. TCRbeta CDR3 regions were amplified from genomic DNA by means of the immunoSEQ Assay, a bias-controlled multiplex PCR. The original pipeline was this. The number of nucleated cells in each sample was estimated from the amplification of reference gene primers within the assay. To quantify the absolute abundance of each unique TCRbeta CDR3 rearrangement, sequence reads were collapsed and filtered. For each sample, productive Simpson clonality was calculated as the square root of Simpson's diversity index over productive rearrangements. Sourced from immuneACCESS, this table was stored by TCRdb with only in-frame sequences that have V and J called. A share of the clones is absent; for the studies checked, an unresolved V gene accounts for under half, and the remainder has no known explanation. The DNA gave D and trimming, while V, J and clone size come from that table. This sample has some 150,000 clones in its table, and approximately 84% of those were observed once. Over 2.5% of the sample comes from the top ten.

Each collaborating institution followed its own protocols to collect whole blood in K2EDTA tubes. Collaborator samples were shipped for TCRbeta analysis as frozen whole blood, isolated PBMCs, or DNA extracted from either sample type. The sequencing sample was made of peripheral blood. The V and J genes are TRBV7-9 and TRBJ1-2; TRBD1 fits 8 bases in the junction. The clonotype originates from a human donor with acute or convalescent COVID-19. The donor label of this sample is uncertain. The DNA reads TGTGCCAGCAGCCGACAGGGGGGCTACACCTTC. Its translation is CASSRQGGYTF.